The T cell receptor (beta chain) under discussion was sequenced for a study of Ad26.COV2.S vaccination and SARS-CoV-2 variants (dated by TCRdb to the early 2020s). About the study as a whole: Vaccine-arm donors came from COV1001, a multicentre, randomized, double-blind, placebo-controlled phase I-IIa trial of Ad26.COV2.S in healthy adults. Investigators did not know the trial group allocation while performing experiments and assessing outcomes. Sequencing of the TCRbeta repertoire served to evaluate the specificity and breadth of SARS-CoV-2-reactive T cell receptors following Ad26.COV2.S vaccination. Ad26.COV2.S was administered intramuscularly at a dose of 5x10^10 or 1x10^11 viral particles, either as one shot or as two shots given 56 days apart. A total of about 30 samples were included in the TCR-sequenced set, comprising roughly 20 Ad26.COV2.S vaccine recipients, 5 placebo recipients and 8 SARS-CoV-2 convalescent individuals. Trial participants were randomized into five groups of five, in which low-dose or high-dose Ad26.COV2.S was given once or twice, or placebo was given on both occasions.

Study-wide conclusions, independent of this receptor: The authors noted that total T cell responses may have been underestimated by the TCR breadth and depth analyses. Vaccine and placebo recipients had similar non-spike TCR breadth, a finding consistent with the vaccine containing only spike. Substantial breadth of spike-specific CD8+ and CD4+ T cell responses was reported after vaccination. The study was not powered for comparison of responses between vaccine doses or regimens. Higher spike-specific TCR breadth was observed in Ad26.COV2.S recipients than in placebo recipients (P = 0.0014).

A word on this clone: Its binding antigen is unknown. Qualities for individual bases were not recorded, and no much larger clone is one base off.

This specimen's treatment or condition label, interpreted: 15 to 20 received Ad26.COV2.S at low or high dose, single or two shots; a few received placebo; per-sample allocation not given. Repertoires of vaccine and placebo recipients were sequenced from samples collected on day 63 after the first injection. Cohort 1b enrolled 25 to 30 adults aged 18-55 years at a single site in Boston, USA, between 29 July and 7 August 2020. Ad26.COV2.S consisted of a replication-incompetent adenovirus type 26 vector by which a prefusion-stabilized SARS-CoV-2 spike protein from the original Wuhan strain was expressed. Deletion took 2 bases off V and 1 base off J, with a span of 12 bases between the germline ends. Reading from cysteine to phenylalanine, the CDR3 counts 16 amino acids. Solely the CDR3 DNA is kept, with 48 bases framed from the first base. CDR1 and CDR2 were assigned from the germline V gene as SGHAT and FQNNGV.

The immunoSEQ Assay was used to sequence TCRbeta CDR3 regions. After extraction, genomic DNA underwent amplification by bias-controlled multiplex PCR, followed by high-throughput sequencing. Processing in the source paper ran as follows. To quantify the absolute abundance of each unique TCRbeta CDR3 region, sequences were collapsed and filtered. T cell fraction was estimated by normalizing TCRbeta template counts to usable DNA, which was measured by amplifying reference genes present in all nucleated cells. Repertoire TCRs were annotated as SARS-CoV-2-specific by exact matching of V gene, CDR3 amino acid sequence and J gene to a known reactive TCR set. The reference SARS-CoV-2 TCR set came from MIRA and was filtered for enrichment in COVID-19-positive ImmuneCODE repertoires, removing public or cross-reactive TCRs. Based on the MIRA antigens, annotated TCRs were further analysed at the level of specific ORF or position within ORF. Breadth was defined as annotated unique rearrangements over total unique productive rearrangements; depth was the summed frequency of those rearrangements. Two-sided Wilcoxon rank-sum tests were applied when comparing TCR breadth between groups. In its TCRdb copy, this immuneACCESS table keeps in-frame sequences only and misses some clones. Where compared with another copy, unresolved V genes explain less than half of these, and the others have no known cause. V and J calls and clone size are those listed in that table; D and trimming were worked out from the DNA. Here the sample has 300,000 to 500,000 clones; roughly nine tenths occur a single time. Around 3.4% of the sample goes to the ten largest clones.

The receptor's source is a person aged 18 to 65 who received the Ad26.COV2.S COVID-19 vaccine or a placebo. This chain joins TRBV11-2 to TRBJ2-1, with no confident D gene call. The source material was peripheral blood, sampled in a trial of Ad26.COV2.S vaccine versus placebo. At the DNA level, the sequence is TGTGCCAGCAGCTTAAAGACCGAAAGTTCCTACAATGAGCAGTTCTTC. This sequence encodes CASSLKTESSYNEQFF.